The clone carrying this T cell receptor beta chain turned up a few times. Its target is not known. As to time point: pre-sensitization, week 0. Treatment described: therapeutic diphenylcyclopropenone sensitization with weekly scalp DPC. Researchers extracted total RNA from unfractionated whole blood. V lost 6 bases and J lost 4, with 15 bases in between. Per the germline V gene, CDR1 is MRHNA and CDR2 is SNTAGT. The CDR3 has 14 residues. The sample originates from a study of human T cells and chemical hapten exposure. Study details: Chiefly female patients presented with alopecia areata, totalis or universalis.

General study points: Compared to controls, expanded TCRs made significantly more large clusters of similar CDR3s.

The library labeled individual cDNA molecules by adding unique molecular identifiers to them. Each CDR3 protein is one row after TCRdb ran MiXCR on the RACE reads. The profile shows about 120,000 distinct CDR3 sequences, roughly 13% of them singletons. The sample was whole blood, taken in connection with sensitization to the hapten diphenylcyclopropenone (DPC). The genes are TRBV6-4 and TRBJ1-1, with a possible D match to TRBD1 (6 bases). The receptor was derived from a woman younger than 35 with alopecia areata. Some clones in this sample may be carry-over from other donors' samples. This chain's CDR3 is CASSYREGATEAFF. The CDR3 region has the DNA TGTGCCAGCAGCTACAGGGAGGGAGCCACTGAAGCTTTCTTT.